The clone carrying this T cell receptor (beta chain) was counted many times. Its specificity is unknown. Each CDR3 protein gets one entry after TCRdb re-called the reads with MiXCR. The sample yields about 920,000 distinct CDR3 sequences, roughly 30% seen once. Germline V gene lookup returns CDR1 MDHEN and CDR2 SYDVKM. The CDR3 totals 12 residues. Trimming cost V 2 bases and J 11 bases, with 10 bases left between them. This sample is drawn from a study of T cell repertoires in cytomegalovirus infection. Study background: Newly reported HLA-C-restricted and thoroughly characterized HLA-B-restricted CMV epitopes were employed. Matching HLA type, along with CMV infection, was indicated by public TCR beta signatures.

Study observations and caveats: CMV-specific HLA-C-restricted TCR beta clonotypes dominated the ex vivo response.

The receptor's source is a human donor in good health (CMV status not recorded). Some clones in this sample may be carry-over from other donors' samples. The V call is TRBV28, the J call TRBJ2-1; D unclear. The source was cultured CD8+ T cells from PBMCs, collected from culture after CMV antigen stimulation. The CDR3 sequence: CASSLDGQKQFF. In DNA, the CDR3 is TGTGCCAGCAGTTTAGACGGGCAGAAGCAGTTCTTC.